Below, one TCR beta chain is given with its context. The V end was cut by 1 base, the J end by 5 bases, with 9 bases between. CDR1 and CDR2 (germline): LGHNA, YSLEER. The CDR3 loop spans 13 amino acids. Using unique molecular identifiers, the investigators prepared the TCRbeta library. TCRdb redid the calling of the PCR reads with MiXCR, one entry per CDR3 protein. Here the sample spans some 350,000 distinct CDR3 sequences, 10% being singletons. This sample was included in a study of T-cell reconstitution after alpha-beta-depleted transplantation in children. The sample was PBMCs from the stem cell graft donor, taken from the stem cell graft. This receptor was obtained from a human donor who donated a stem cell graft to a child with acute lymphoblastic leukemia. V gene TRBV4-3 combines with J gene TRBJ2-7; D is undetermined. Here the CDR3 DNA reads TGCGCCAGCAGCCAAGCCCTGAAGGACGAGCAGTACTTC. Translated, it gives CASSQALKDEQYF.